The 28 T cell receptor beta chains reported below all come from one sample, sequenced in a study of blood T cell repertoires in COVID-19. TCRdb's copy holds only in-frame clones and misses some; the assay was immunoSEQ multiplex PCR. The table has roughly 250,000 clones, around 88% seen once. Sequenced material: PBMCs or T cells enriched from blood (not recorded which). These receptors were obtained from a woman aged 40 to 50 with acute COVID-19.

J is TRBJ1-1 and V is TRBV19, with a weak D call TRBD1 (6 bases). The V end lost 1 base, the J end lost 3 bases, and 9 bases lay between the germline ends. Germline CDR1 LNHDA, CDR2 SQIVND (reference sequence). The CDR3 contains 14 residues. In nucleotides, the CDR3 is TGTGCCAGTAGTATAGGGACAGCCTACACTGAAGCTTTCTTT. It is translated as CASSIGTAYTEAFF.

V gene TRBV5-6 combines with J gene TRBJ2-6; D possibly corresponds to TRBD2 (5 bases). Between the trimmed V and J ends, which lost 4 bases and 4 bases, there was a span of 21 bases. This CDR3 has 18 amino acids. Germline CDR1 reads SGHDT; CDR2 reads YYEEEE. As DNA, the CDR3 is TGTGCCAGCAGCCTAGTACCTGCTTGGGAGTCCGGGGCCAACGTCCTGACTTTC. Translation: CASSLVPAWESGANVLTF.

Remarks on this clone: Distinct nucleotide sequences in the sample also encode this CDR3. The rearrangement uses TRBV5-1 and TRBJ2-3; D is uncertain. Per germline, CDR1 SGHRS and CDR2 YFSETQ. V was cut by 1 base and J by 0 bases, with 6 bases left in between. The CDR3 loop spans 14 amino acids. Here the CDR3 DNA reads TGCGCCAGCAGCTTGACACCGAGCACAGATACGCAGTATTTT. This sequence encodes CASSLTPSTDTQYF.

This clone showed up just a few times. This rearrangement joins TRBV5-4 to TRBJ2-3; 12 nucleotides agree with TRBD2. The junction had 3 bases not matched to a gene; V was cut back by 1 base and J by 6 bases. The CDR3 is made up of 15 amino acids. Per the germline V gene, CDR1 is SGHNT and CDR2 is YYREEE (reference sequence). The CDR3 here is CASSLTSGGRDTQYF. DNA of the CDR3: TGTGCCAGCAGCTTGACTAGCGGGGGGAGGGATACGCAGTATTTT.

The genes are TRBV11-2 and TRBJ1-2; TRBD1 might be the D (5 bases). The CDR3 is made up of 16 amino acids. Germline V gene sequence: CDR1 SGHAT, CDR2 FQNNGV. The V gene lost 3 bases and the J gene lost 6 bases, with 20 bases spanning the gap. The CDR3 loop is CASSLTTRYAGHGYTF. DNA for the CDR3: TGTGCCAGCAGCTTGACCACCCGGTACGCGGGACATGGCTACACCTTC.

The chain couples TRBV5-1 to TRBJ2-3, with 10 positions matching TRBD1. The germline V gene encodes CDR1 SGHRS and CDR2 YFSETQ. CDR3 length: 16 amino acids. Trimming removed 0 bases from V and 4 bases from J; junction bases left unmatched: 5. This CDR3 reads CASSLGQGANSDTQYF. CDR3 DNA: TGCGCCAGCAGCTTGGGACAGGGGGCTAACTCAGATACGCAGTATTTT.

The rearrangement links TRBV28 to TRBJ1-2, with 8 bases matching TRBD1. Germline-derived CDR1 and CDR2 are MDHEN and SYDVKM. Trimming removed 3 bases from V and 6 bases from J; junction bases left unmatched: 6. The CDR3 length is 14 residues. The chain's CDR3 is CASSLVRGHDGYTF. The CDR3 DNA sequence: TGTGCCAGCAGTTTGGTCAGGGGGCACGATGGCTACACCTTC.

V is TRBV7-8 and J is TRBJ1-3, with 7 bases lining up with TRBD1. Losses at the gene ends were 5 bases for V and 9 bases for J; bases not matched to a gene: 10. Germline V lookup: CDR1 SGHVS, CDR2 FQNEAQ. The CDR3 is 14 amino acids. The CDR3 nucleotides read TGTGCCAGCAGCCGACAGGGTACAGGTGGCACCATATATTTT. The encoded protein is CASSRQGTGGTIYF.

The rearrangement joins TRBV28 to TRBJ2-7; possible D gene TRBD1, 6 bases. V was clipped by 7 bases and J by 8 bases, with 15 bases between them. Germline V CDR1 and CDR2: MDHEN, SYDVKM. The CDR3 covers 12 residues. The CDR3 sequence: CASTPPRGKQYF. The CDR3 DNA reads TGTGCCAGCACTCCGCCTAGGGGGAAGCAGTACTTC.

The rearrangement joins TRBV10-3 to TRBJ2-1; TRBD2 aligns across 7 bases. This CDR3 is built from 15 residues. Trimming cost V 0 bases and J 15 bases; bases outside gene matches: 14. Per germline, CDR1 ENHRY and CDR2 SYGVKD. The CDR3 sequence is CAISESGLAASWAFF. The CDR3 nucleotides are TGTGCCATCAGTGAGTCCGGGCTAGCGGCGTCCTGGGCGTTCTTC.

In nucleotides, the CDR3 is TGTGCCAGCAGTCCCACTAGCGGGAGTTGGGAGACCCAGTACTTC. Encoded protein: CASSPTSGSWETQYF. V and J are TRBV7-9 and TRBJ2-5, with 11 nucleotides matching TRBD2. The V segment lost 6 bases and the J segment 5 bases; nucleotides outside the gene matches: 8. CDR1 and CDR2 (germline): SEHNR, FQNEAQ (reference sequence). This CDR3 has 15 amino acids. Using reference TRBV7-9 and TRBJ2-5 for the parts outside the CDR3, the full variable domain is DTGVSQNPRHKITKRGQNVTFRCDPISEHNRLYWYRQTLGQGPEFLTYFQNEAQLEKSRLLSDRFSAERPKGSFSTLEIQRTEQGDSAMYLCASSPTSGSWETQYFGPGTRLLVL.

The rearrangement joins TRBV7-9 to TRBJ1-1; no definite D call. This CDR3 contains 13 residues. CDR1 and CDR2 (germline): SEHNR, FQNEAQ (reference sequence). V was trimmed by 2 bases and J by 10 bases, leaving 14 bases between them. The DNA for the CDR3 is TGTGCCAGCAGCTTAAGTCATGAGGGAAGAGCTTTCTTT. It encodes CASSLSHEGRAFF.

The rearrangement joins TRBV7-2 to TRBJ2-1; D is perhaps TRBD2 (6 bases). This CDR3 is 15 amino acids long. In germline, CDR1 is SGHTA, CDR2 FQGNSA. V shed 2 bases and J shed 3 bases, with 11 bases lying between them. DNA of the CDR3: TGTGCCAGCAGCTTATTCGGGGGACGCTACAATGAGCAGTTCTTC. It specifies CASSLFGGRYNEQFF.

This chain uses TRBV5-1 with TRBJ2-7; the D gene is possibly TRBD2 (6 bases). Germline V CDR1 and CDR2: SGHRS, YFSETQ. Trimming cost V 3 bases and J 3 bases, with 13 bases left between them. The CDR3 is 14 residues long. The CDR3 loop is CASSSMPGGYEQYV. The CDR3 bases are TGCGCCAGCAGCTCAATGCCCGGGGGCTACGAGCAGTACGTC.

The gene calls are TRBV4-3 and TRBJ2-3; tentative D call: TRBD1 (6 bases). Germline V gene sequence: CDR1 LGHNA, CDR2 YSLEER. V gave up 3 bases and J gave up 5 bases, with 12 bases separating them. The length of the CDR3 is 14 residues. The CDR3 DNA follows: TGCGCCAGCAGCCACCGGGACATTGGAGATACGCAGTATTTT. It specifies CASSHRDIGDTQYF.

The chain links TRBV7-2 to TRBJ1-2; TRBD1 might be the D (6 bases). CDR3 length: 12 amino acids. V lost 5 bases and J 7 bases, leaving 11 bases between the germline ends. Germline assignment: CDR1 SGHTA and CDR2 FQGNSA. CDR3 sequence: CASSERGGGYTF. The CDR3 DNA is TGTGCCAGCAGCGAAAGAGGGGGTGGCTACACCTTC.

V usage is TRBV6-2 or TRBV6-3 and J usage is TRBJ2-1; 8 bases line up with TRBD2. This CDR3 has 15 amino acids. Germline CDR1 reads MNHEY; CDR2 reads SVGEGT. V lost 0 bases and J lost 9; bases outside the gene matches: 7. CDR3 loop: CASSYSAGGPFEQFF. CDR3 sequence (DNA): TGTGCCAGCAGTTACTCGGCGGGAGGTCCCTTTGAGCAGTTCTTC.

J is TRBJ1-2 and V is TRBV13, with a weak D call TRBD1 (6 bases). CDR1 is PRHDT, CDR2 FYEKMQ, per germline (reference sequence). The CDR3 consists of 14 residues. Trimming removed 0 bases from V and 4 bases from J, with 9 bases in between. The CDR3 sequence: CASSLGQQGYGYTF. The CDR3 DNA follows: TGTGCCAGCAGCTTAGGCCAACAGGGCTATGGCTACACCTTC.

The chain combines TRBV9 with TRBJ1-1; D not certain. Per germline, CDR1 SGDLS and CDR2 YYNGEE. The CDR3 consists of 14 residues. Trimming removed 6 bases at V and 3 bases at J, with 15 bases between. This chain's CDR3 is CASTPGDSYTEAFF. CDR3 DNA sequence: TGTGCCAGCACCCCGGGTGATAGTTACACTGAAGCTTTCTTT. The full variable domain, rest sourced from reference TRBV9 and TRBJ1-1, is DSGVTQTPKHLITATGQRVTLRCSPRSGDLSVYWYQQSLDQGLQFLIQYYNGEERAKGNILERFSAQQFPDLHSELNLSSLELGDSALYFCASTPGDSYTEAFFGQGTRLTVV.

V is TRBV5-1 and J is TRBJ1-1, with D uncertain. The CDR3 has 13 residues. Per germline, CDR1 SGHRS and CDR2 YFSETQ. V gave up 4 bases and J gave up 1 base, with 8 bases separating them. CDR3: CASSNTENTEAFF. The CDR3 DNA reads as TGCGCCAGCAGCAACACAGAGAACACTGAAGCTTTCTTT. The whole variable domain, filled in from reference TRBV5-1 and TRBJ1-1, reads KAGVTQTPRYLIKTRGQQVTLSCSPISGHRSVSWYQQTPGQGLQFLFEYFSETQRNKGNFPGRFSGRQFSNSRSEMNVSTLELGDSALYLCASSNTENTEAFFGQGTRLTVV.

This sequence joins TRBV2 and TRBJ2-7; D may be TRBD2 (6 bases). The length of the CDR3 is 14 residues. Trimming removed 8 bases at V and 2 bases at J, with 16 bases between. Germline CDR1 reads SNHLY; CDR2 reads FYNNEI. The CDR3 region has the DNA TGTGCCAGCTCTTGGAGGGAAGGCCCCTACGAGCAGTACGTC. Protein: CASSWREGPYEQYV.

The rearrangement joins TRBV7-9 to TRBJ1-6; 7 bases fit TRBD1. Germline loops: CDR1 SEHNR, CDR2 FQNEAQ (reference sequence). The CDR3 consists of 15 residues. The ends lost 1 base at V and 8 bases at J; junction bases unmatched: 5. CDR3 bases: TGTGCCAGCAGCTTAGAGGGGGCCGGTGATTCACCCCTCCACTTT. Translation gives CASSLEGAGDSPLHF.

The chain couples TRBV9 to TRBJ2-5, with 9 bases aligning to TRBD1. The CDR3 has 15 residues. V lost 1 base and J lost 5; bases outside the gene matches: 6. Looked up from germline, CDR1 is SGDLS and CDR2 is YYNGEE. In DNA, the CDR3 is TGTGCCAGCAGCGTAATAGGGACAGGGATGGAGACCCAGTACTTC. Translating gives CASSVIGTGMETQYF.

The J gene is TRBJ2-1, the V gene TRBV18, with 8 positions matching TRBD2. CDR3 length: 14 residues. The germline V gene has CDR1 KGHSH and CDR2 LQKENI. The J segment lost 4 bases and the V segment lost 6 bases, leaving 5 bases of the junction unmatched. For the CDR3, the DNA is TGTGCCAGCTCCCCCGGGGGGGGTTACAATGAGCAGTTCTTC. It specifies CASSPGGGYNEQFF.

The chain combines TRBV2 with TRBJ1-1; D possibly corresponds to TRBD1 (5 bases). The V gene's germline CDR1 is SNHLY and CDR2 FYNNEI. Trimming removed 3 bases at V and 0 bases at J, with 8 bases between. CDR3 size: 14 residues. The CDR3 DNA reads TGTGCCAGCAGTGATAAGACAGTGAACACTGAAGCTTTCTTT. The encoded protein is CASSDKTVNTEAFF.

V gene TRBV2 combines with J gene TRBJ1-1; 12 bases are a match to TRBD1. This CDR3 is built from 15 residues. V lost 7 bases, J lost 1 base, and 4 bases stayed unmatched. Germline V gene data show CDR1 as SNHLY and CDR2 as FYNNEI. The CDR3 spells CASTGTGGANTEAFF. As DNA, the CDR3 is TGTGCCAGCACTGGGACAGGGGGCGCGAACACTGAAGCTTTCTTT.

The rearrangement uses TRBV19 and TRBJ1-5, with D perhaps matching TRBD1 (6 bases). Germline CDR1 is LNHDA and CDR2 is SQIVND (reference sequence). V lost 5 bases to trimming and J lost 0 bases, with 11 bases between them. The CDR3 contains 15 residues. CDR3 coding DNA: TGTGCCAGTAGTTTGGACAGTTTTAGCAATCAGCCCCAGCATTTT. This codes for CASSLDSFSNQPQHF.

The rearrangement uses TRBV29-1 and TRBJ1-1; D is uncertain. The V gene lost 7 bases and the J gene lost 0 bases, with 15 bases spanning the gap. Germline V CDR1 and CDR2: SQVTM, ANQGSEA. The CDR3 covers 14 residues. The CDR3 sequence: CSGYNSPLNTEAFF. The CDR3 DNA follows: TGCAGCGGATACAACAGTCCGCTGAACACTGAAGCTTTCTTT.